This T cell receptor (beta chain) was obtained from a study of blood T cell repertoires in COVID-19. Germline V gene data show CDR1 as KGHSH and CDR2 as LQKENI. V shed 5 bases and J 8 bases; nucleotides not matched to a gene: 13. The CDR3 extends over 16 amino acids. Libraries were prepared by immunoSEQ multiplex PCR; TCRdb keeps only in-frame clonotypes and omits some of them. The data show approximately 100,000 clones, 87% seen once. This TCR derives from a man aged 50 or older in a cohort sampled during active COVID-19. The chain joins TRBV18 to TRBJ2-1; 9 nucleotides match TRBD1. Sample: peripheral blood. CDR3 sequence: CASSSYRGRNIYEQFF. In DNA, the CDR3 is TGTGCCAGCTCATCGTACAGGGGGCGAAATATCTATGAGCAGTTCTTC.